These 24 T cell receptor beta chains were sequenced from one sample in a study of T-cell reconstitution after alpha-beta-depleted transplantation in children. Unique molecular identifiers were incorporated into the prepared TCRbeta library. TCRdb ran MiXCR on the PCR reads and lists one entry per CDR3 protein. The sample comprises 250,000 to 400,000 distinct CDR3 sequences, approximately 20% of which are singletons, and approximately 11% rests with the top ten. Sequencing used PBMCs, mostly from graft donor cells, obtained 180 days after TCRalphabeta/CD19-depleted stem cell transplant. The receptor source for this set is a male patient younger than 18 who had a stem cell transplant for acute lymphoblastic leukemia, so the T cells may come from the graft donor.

This CDR3 is CSSTAGDRNYGYTF. In DNA form, the CDR3 reads TGCAGCAGTACCGCCGGGGACAGAAACTATGGCTACACCTTC. This chain links TRBV29-1 with TRBJ1-2, with 7 positions matching TRBD1. The length of the CDR3 is 14 residues. V lost 8 bases, J lost 2 bases, and 11 bases stayed unmatched. Germline-derived CDR1 and CDR2 are SQVTM and ANQGSEA.

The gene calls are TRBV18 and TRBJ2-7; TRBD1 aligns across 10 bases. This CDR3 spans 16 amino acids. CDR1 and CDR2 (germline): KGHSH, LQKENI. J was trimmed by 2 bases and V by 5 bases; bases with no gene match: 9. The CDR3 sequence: CASSAIRDRGPYEQYF. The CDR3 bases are TGTGCCAGCTCAGCAATCCGGGACAGGGGACCCTACGAGCAGTACTTC.

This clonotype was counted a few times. For the CDR3, the DNA is TGTGCCAGCAGTTTATCGAGAGTTCCTGGACTAGCGGGCCCCTACGAGCAGTACTTC. As protein: CASSLSRVPGLAGPYEQYF. The chain recombines TRBV12-3 or TRBV12-4 with TRBJ2-7, with 11 bases matching TRBD2. CDR3 length: 19 residues. Trimming removed 2 bases from V and 2 bases from J; junction bases left unmatched: 14.

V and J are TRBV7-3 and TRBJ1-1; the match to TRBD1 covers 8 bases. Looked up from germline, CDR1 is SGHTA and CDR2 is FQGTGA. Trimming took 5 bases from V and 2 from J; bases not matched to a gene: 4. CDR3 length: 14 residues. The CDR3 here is CASSPGQGNTEAFF. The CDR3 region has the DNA TGTGCCAGCAGCCCCGGACAGGGTAACACTGAAGCTTTCTTT.

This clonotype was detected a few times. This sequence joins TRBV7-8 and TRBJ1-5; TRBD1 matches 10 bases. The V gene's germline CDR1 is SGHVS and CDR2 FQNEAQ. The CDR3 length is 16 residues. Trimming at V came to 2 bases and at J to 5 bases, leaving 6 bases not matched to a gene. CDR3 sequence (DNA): TGTGCCAGCAGCTTAAGGGACAGGGGAATTGATCAGCCCCAGCATTTT. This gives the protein CASSLRDRGIDQPQHF. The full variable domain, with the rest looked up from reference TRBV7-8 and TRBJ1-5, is GAGVSQSPRYKVAKRGQDVALRCDPISGHVSLFWYQQALGQGPEFLTYFQNEAQLDKSGLPSDRFFAERPEGSVSTLKIQRTQQEDSAVYLCASSLRDRGIDQPQHFGDGTRLSIL.

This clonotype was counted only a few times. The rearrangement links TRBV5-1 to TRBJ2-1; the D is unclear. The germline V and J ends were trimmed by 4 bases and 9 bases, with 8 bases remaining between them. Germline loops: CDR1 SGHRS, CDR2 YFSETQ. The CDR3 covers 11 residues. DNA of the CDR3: TGCGCCAGCAGCACCAGCCTTGAGCAGTTCTTC. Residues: CASSTSLEQFF.

Here the CDR3 reads CASSLAGLAGYNEQFF. The CDR3 DNA reads as TGCGCCAGCAGCTTGGCAGGTCTAGCGGGCTACAATGAGCAGTTCTTC. The rearrangement uses TRBV5-1 and TRBJ2-1; 8 nucleotides line up with TRBD2. This CDR3 comprises 16 residues. Trimming cost V 0 bases and J 3 bases; bases outside gene matches: 5. CDR1 is SGHRS, CDR2 YFSETQ, per germline.

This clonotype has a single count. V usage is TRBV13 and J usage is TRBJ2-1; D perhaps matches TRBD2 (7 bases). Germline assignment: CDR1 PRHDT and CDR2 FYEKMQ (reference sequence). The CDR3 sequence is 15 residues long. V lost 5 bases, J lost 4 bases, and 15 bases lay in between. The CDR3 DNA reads TGTGCCAGCAGCGAACGGGGGGCTTTTTACAATGAGCAGTTCTTC. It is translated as CASSERGAFYNEQFF.

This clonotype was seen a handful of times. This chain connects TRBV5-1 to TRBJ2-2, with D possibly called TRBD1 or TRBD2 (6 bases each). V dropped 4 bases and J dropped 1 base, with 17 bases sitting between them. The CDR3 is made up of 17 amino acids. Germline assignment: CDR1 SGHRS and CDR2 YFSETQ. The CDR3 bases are TGCGCCAGCAGCCTTATACCGCGGGACAAGAACACCGGGGAGCTGTTTTTT. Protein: CASSLIPRDKNTGELFF.

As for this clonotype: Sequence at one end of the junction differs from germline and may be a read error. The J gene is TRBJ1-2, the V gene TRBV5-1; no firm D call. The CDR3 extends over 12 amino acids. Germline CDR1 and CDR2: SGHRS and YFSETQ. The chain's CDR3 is CASSRTAYGHTF. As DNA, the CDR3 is TGCGCCAGCAGCCGGACCGCCTATGGCCACACCTTC.

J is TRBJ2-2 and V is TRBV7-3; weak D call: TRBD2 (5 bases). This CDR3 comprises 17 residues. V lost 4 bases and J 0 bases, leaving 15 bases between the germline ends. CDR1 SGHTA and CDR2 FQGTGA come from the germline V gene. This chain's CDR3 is CASSSIARTPNTGELFF. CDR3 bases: TGTGCCAGCAGCTCGATAGCACGGACTCCGAACACCGGGGAGCTGTTTTTT.

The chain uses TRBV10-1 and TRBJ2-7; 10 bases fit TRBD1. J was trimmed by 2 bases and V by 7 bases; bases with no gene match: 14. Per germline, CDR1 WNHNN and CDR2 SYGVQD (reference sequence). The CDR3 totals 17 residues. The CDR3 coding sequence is TGCGCCAGCACCGACCCGAAGGACAGGGGGATGGCCTACGAGCAGTACTTC. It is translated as CASTDPKDRGMAYEQYF.

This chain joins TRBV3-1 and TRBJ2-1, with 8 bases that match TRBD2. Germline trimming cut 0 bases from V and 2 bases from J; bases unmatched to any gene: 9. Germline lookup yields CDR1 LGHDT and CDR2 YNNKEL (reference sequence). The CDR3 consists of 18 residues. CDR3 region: CASSQDQGLAPAYNEQFF. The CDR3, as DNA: TGTGCCAGCAGCCAAGATCAAGGACTAGCACCCGCCTACAATGAGCAGTTCTTC.

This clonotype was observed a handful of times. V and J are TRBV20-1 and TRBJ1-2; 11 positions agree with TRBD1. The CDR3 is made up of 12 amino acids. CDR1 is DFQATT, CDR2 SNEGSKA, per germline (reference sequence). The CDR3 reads CRGQGGDYGYTF. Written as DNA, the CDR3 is TGCAGGGGACAGGGGGGTGACTATGGCTACACCTTC.

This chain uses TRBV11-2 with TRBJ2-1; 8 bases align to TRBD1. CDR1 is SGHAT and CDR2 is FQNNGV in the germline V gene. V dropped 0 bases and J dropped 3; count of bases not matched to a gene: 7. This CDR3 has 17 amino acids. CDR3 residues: CASSLEAAGTGYNEQFF. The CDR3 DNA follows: TGTGCCAGCAGCTTAGAAGCTGCTGGGACAGGCTACAATGAGCAGTTCTTC.

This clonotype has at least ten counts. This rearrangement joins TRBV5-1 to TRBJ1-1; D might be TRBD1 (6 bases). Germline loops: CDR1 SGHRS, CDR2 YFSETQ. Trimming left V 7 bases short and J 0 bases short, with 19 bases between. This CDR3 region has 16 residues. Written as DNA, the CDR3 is TGCGCCAGCGGACCGGGACACCAACCTATGAACACTGAAGCTTTCTTT. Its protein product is CASGPGHQPMNTEAFF.

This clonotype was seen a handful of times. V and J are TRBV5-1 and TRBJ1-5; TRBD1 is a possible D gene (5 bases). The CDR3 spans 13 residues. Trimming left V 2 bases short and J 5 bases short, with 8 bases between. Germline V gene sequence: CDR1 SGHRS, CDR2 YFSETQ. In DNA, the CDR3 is TGCGCCAGCAGCTTAATAGGGGATCAGCCCCAGCATTTT. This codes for CASSLIGDQPQHF.

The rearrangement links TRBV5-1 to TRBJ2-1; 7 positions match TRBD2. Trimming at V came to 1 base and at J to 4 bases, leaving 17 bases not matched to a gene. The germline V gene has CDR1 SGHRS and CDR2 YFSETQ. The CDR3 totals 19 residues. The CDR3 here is CASSLIFQLTGAGYNEQFF. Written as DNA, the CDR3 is TGCGCCAGCAGCTTGATCTTCCAGCTAACGGGAGCGGGGTACAATGAGCAGTTCTTC.

The CDR3 reads CASSLDRVPGGELFF. The CDR3 coding sequence is TGTGCCAGCAGCTTAGACAGGGTTCCAGGGGGGGAGCTGTTTTTT. The chain recombines TRBV7-8 with TRBJ2-2; D is possibly TRBD1 (6 bases). The CDR3 runs to 15 residues. Germline V lookup: CDR1 SGHVS, CDR2 FQNEAQ. The V and J ends lost 1 base and 8 bases respectively, with 14 bases between them.

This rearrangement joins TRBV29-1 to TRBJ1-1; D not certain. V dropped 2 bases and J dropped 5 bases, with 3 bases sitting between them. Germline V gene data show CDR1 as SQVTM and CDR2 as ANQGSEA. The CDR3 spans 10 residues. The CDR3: CSVERTEAFF. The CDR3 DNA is TGCAGCGTTGAACGGACTGAAGCTTTCTTT.

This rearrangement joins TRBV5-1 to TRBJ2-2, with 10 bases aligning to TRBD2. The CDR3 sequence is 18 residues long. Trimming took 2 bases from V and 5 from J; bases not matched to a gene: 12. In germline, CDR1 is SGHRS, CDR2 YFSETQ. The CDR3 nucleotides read TGCGCCAGCAGCTTACCGGGACTAGCGTTCCCAAGGACCGGGGAGCTGTTTTTT. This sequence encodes CASSLPGLAFPRTGELFF.

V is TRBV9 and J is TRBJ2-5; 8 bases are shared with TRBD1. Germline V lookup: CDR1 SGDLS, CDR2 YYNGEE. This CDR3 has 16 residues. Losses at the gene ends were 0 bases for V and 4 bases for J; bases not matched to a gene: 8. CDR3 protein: CASSVGQGARGETQYF. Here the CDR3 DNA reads TGTGCCAGCAGCGTAGGGCAGGGGGCGCGAGGAGAGACCCAGTACTTC.

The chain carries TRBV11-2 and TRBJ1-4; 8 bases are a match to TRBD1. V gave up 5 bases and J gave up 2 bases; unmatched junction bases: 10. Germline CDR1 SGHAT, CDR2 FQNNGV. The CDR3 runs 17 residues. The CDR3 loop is CASSSRTGWRTNEKLFF. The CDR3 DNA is TGTGCCAGCAGCAGCCGGACAGGGTGGAGGACTAATGAAAAACTGTTTTTT.

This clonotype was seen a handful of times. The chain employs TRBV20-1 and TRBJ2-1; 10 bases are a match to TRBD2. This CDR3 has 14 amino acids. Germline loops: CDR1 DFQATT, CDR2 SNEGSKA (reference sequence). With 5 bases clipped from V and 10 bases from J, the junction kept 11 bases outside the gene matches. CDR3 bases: TGCAGTGCTCGGAGCGGGAGGGCCTATAACGAGCAGTTCTTC. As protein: CSARSGRAYNEQFF.